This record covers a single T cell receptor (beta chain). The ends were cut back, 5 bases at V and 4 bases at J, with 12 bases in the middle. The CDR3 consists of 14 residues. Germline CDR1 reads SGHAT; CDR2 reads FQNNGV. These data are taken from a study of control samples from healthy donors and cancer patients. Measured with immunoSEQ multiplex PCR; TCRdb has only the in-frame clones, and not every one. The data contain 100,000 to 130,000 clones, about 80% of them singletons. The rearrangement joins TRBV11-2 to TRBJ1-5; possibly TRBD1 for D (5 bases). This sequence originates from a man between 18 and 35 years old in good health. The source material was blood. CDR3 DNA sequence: TGTGCCAGCAGCCCTACAGGTGCAAATCAGCCCCAGCATTTT. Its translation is CASSPTGANQPQHF.